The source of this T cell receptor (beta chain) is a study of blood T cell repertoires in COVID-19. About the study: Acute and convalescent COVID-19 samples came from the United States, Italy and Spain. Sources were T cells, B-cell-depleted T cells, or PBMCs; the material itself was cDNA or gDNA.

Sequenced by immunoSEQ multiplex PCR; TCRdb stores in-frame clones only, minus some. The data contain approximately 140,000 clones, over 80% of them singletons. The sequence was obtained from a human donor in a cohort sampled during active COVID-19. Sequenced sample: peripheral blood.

CDR3 loop: CASSLWTVNEQYF. The CDR3 DNA follows: TGTGCCAGCAGCCTATGGACAGTCAACGAGCAGTACTTC. The genes are TRBV3-1 (or the pseudogene TRBV3-2) and TRBJ2-7; weak D call: TRBD1 (6 bases). Germline V lookup: CDR1 LGHDT, CDR2 YNNKEL (reference sequence). The CDR3 is 13 residues long. The ends were cut back, 4 bases at V and 5 bases at J, with 12 bases in the middle.